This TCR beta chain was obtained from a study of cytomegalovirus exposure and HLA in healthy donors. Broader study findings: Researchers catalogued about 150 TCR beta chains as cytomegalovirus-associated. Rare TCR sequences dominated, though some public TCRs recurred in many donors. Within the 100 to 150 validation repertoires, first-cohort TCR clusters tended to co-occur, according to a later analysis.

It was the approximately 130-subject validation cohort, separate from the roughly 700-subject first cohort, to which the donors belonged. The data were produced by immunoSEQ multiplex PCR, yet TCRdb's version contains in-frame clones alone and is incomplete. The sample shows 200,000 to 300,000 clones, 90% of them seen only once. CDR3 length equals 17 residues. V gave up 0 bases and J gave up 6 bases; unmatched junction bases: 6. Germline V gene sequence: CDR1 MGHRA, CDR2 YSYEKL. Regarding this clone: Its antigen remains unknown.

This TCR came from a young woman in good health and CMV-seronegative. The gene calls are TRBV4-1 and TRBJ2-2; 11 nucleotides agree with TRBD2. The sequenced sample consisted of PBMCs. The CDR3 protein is CASSQDRPGLAAGELFF. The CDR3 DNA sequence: TGCGCCAGCAGCCAAGACCGGCCGGGACTAGCGGCCGGGGAGCTGTTTTTT.